The rows below give T cell receptor beta chains drawn from one sample of a study of beta chain features in type 1 diabetes. Assay: immunoSEQ multiplex PCR; the TCRdb copy retains only in-frame clones and omits some. The sample has 680,000 or so clones; over 10% are singletons. The material sequenced was naive CD4+ T cells from blood. Receptors originate from a man aged 18 to 30 with type 1 diabetes. Each CDR3 is given with its conserved first and last residue. D genes are given only for firm matches. Some rows mark clone size as missing; the rest say once, few, many or name a class of expanded clone.

TRBJ2-5 | TRBV19 | - | TRBD2 | CASSTSGGETQYF | TGTGCCAGCTCTACTAGCGGGGGAGAGACCCAGTACTTC
TRBJ1-1 | TRBV7-8 | few | - | CASSLDRGDTEAFF | TGTGCCAGCAGCTTAGATCGAGGGGACACTGAAGCTTTCTTT
TRBJ2-3 | TRBV30 | few | TRBD2 | CAWSVQAGGLTAQYF | TGTGCCTGGAGTGTACAAGCGGGGGGGCTCACGGCGCAGTATTTT
TRBJ1-2 | TRBV12-5 | few | - | CASGSGVFGGYTF | TGTGCTAGTGGTTCGGGTGTGTTTGGAGGCTACACCTTC
TRBJ2-1 | TRBV19 | - | TRBD2 | CASSIPSGGASYNEQFF | TGTGCCAGTAGTATCCCTAGCGGGGGGGCTAGCTACAATGAGCAGTTCTTC
TRBJ1-4 | TRBV29-1 | few | TRBD1 | CSVKQGTTNEKLFF | TGCAGCGTTAAACAGGGGACAACTAATGAAAAACTGTTTTTT
TRBJ2-3 | TRBV7-2 | few | - | CASSRGDGVTDTQYF | TGTGCCAGCAGCCGAGGCGATGGGGTTACAGATACGCAGTATTTT
TRBJ2-7 | TRBV9 | - | - | CASSVGVGFESYEQYF | TGTGCCAGCAGCGTAGGGGTAGGCTTCGAATCCTACGAGCAGTACTTC
TRBJ1-2 | TRBV28 | - | - | CASSWGSGPTVVTF | TGTGCCAGCAGTTGGGGCTCCGGGCCCACGGTTGTCACCTTC
TRBJ2-7 | TRBV6-5 | few | TRBD2 | CATGGGPYEQYF | TGTGCCACGGGAGGGGGACCCTACGAGCAGTACTTC
TRBJ2-7 | TRBV15 | few | - | CATSRESSYEQYF | TGTGCCACCAGCAGAGAGAGCTCCTACGAGCAGTACTTC
TRBJ2-1 | TRBV11-2 | - | TRBD2 | CASSSRLAGNNEQFF | TGTGCCAGCAGCTCCCGATTAGCGGGGAACAATGAGCAGTTCTTC
TRBJ2-1 | TRBV18 | - | - | CASSPLRDSIDEQFF | TGTGCCAGCTCACCACTGCGGGACAGTATCGATGAGCAGTTCTTC
TRBJ1-6 | TRBV5-1 | few | - | CASRIQSRDNSPLHF | TGCGCCAGCAGGATACAGAGTCGGGATAATTCACCCCTCCACTTT
TRBJ1-2 | TRBV30 | few | - | CAWSRRTDYGYTF | TGTGCCTGGAGCCGCAGGACAGACTATGGCTACACCTTC
TRBJ2-2 | TRBV18 | - | - | CASSPQDGTNTGELFF | TGTGCCAGCTCACCCCAGGACGGAACCAACACCGGGGAGCTGTTTTTT
TRBJ2-5 | TRBV2 | - | - | CASTVRQQETQYF | TGTGCCAGCACCGTCAGGCAGCAAGAGACCCAGTACTTC
TRBJ1-1 | TRBV7-9 | - | - | CASSLDVLNTEAFF | TGTGCCAGCAGCTTAGATGTCCTGAACACTGAAGCTTTCTTT
TRBJ2-1 | TRBV7-7 | - | TRBD2 | CASSTGLAGYNEQFF | TGTGCTAGCAGCACGGGACTAGCGGGGTACAATGAGCAGTTCTTC
TRBJ1-1 | TRBV18 | - | - | CASSPQAGGYEAFF | TGTGCCAGCTCACCACAAGCGGGGGGGTATGAAGCTTTCTTT
TRBJ1-1 | TRBV13 | few | - | CASSSYGTEAFF | TGTGCCAGCAGCTCATATGGGACTGAAGCTTTCTTT
TRBJ1-2 | TRBV6-6 | - | TRBD1 | CASSSQGDFYGYTF | TGTGCCAGCAGTTCCCAGGGGGACTTCTATGGCTACACCTTC
TRBJ1-2 | TRBV5-1 | - | TRBD1 | CASSQGQGLSGYTF | TGCGCCAGCAGCCAAGGACAGGGATTGAGTGGCTACACCTTC
TRBJ2-3 | TRBV7-2 | - | TRBD2 | CASSFGTSGGQRDTQYF | TGTGCCAGCAGCTTCGGGACTAGCGGGGGACAACGAGATACGCAGTATTTT
TRBJ2-7 | TRBV25-1 | - | TRBD2 | CASSPRLAGEYEQYF | TGTGCCAGCAGTCCCCGACTAGCGGGGGAATACGAGCAGTACTTC
TRBJ2-1 | TRBV28 | few | TRBD1 | CASSGPGQGHYNEQFF | TGTGCCAGCAGCGGCCCGGGACAGGGGCATTACAATGAGCAGTTCTTC
TRBJ2-7 | TRBV5-1 | - | TRBD1 | CASSFAGTGVLESYEQYF | TGCGCCAGCAGCTTCGCCGGGACAGGGGTTCTAGAGTCCTACGAGCAGTACTTC
TRBJ2-5 | TRBV18 | once | - | CASSPPERQETQYF | TGTGCCAGCTCACCACCGGAAAGACAAGAGACCCAGTACTTC